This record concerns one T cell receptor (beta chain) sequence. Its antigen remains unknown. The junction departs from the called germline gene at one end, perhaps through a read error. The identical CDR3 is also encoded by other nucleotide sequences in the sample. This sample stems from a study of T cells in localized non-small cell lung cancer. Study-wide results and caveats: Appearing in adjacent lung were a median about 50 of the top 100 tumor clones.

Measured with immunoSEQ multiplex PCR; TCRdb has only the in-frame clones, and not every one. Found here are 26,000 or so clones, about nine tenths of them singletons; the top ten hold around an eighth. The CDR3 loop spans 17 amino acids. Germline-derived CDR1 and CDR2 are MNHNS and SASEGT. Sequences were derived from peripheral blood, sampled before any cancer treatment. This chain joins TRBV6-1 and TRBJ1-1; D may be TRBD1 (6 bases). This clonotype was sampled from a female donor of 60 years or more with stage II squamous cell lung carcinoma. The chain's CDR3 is CASSEVGVRTANTEAFF. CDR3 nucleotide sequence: TGTGCCAGCAGTGAAGTTGGAGTCCGGACAGCTAACACTGAGGCTTTCTTT.